These 10 T cell receptor beta chains originate from one sample sequenced in a study of blood T cells in healthy people across ages. Sample-barcoded 5' priming and a J-beta primer mix drove a second PCR of 7 to 11 cycles. TCRdb recomputed calls from the 5' RACE reads with MiXCR, one row per CDR3 protein. The top ten hold 20% to 25% of the sample, which has about 970,000 distinct CDR3 sequences, approximately 50% seen once. Sequencing used blood. All receptors derive from a woman aged 55-69 years in good health.

This clonotype was counted only a few times. The genes are TRBV12-3 or TRBV12-4 and TRBJ2-3; D not resolved. This CDR3 is built from 14 residues. V lost 3 bases and J 3 bases, leaving 10 bases between the germline ends. The CDR3 region is CASSFLEETDTQYF. For the CDR3, the DNA is TGTGCCAGCAGTTTTCTAGAGGAGACAGATACGCAGTATTTT.

Worth noting for this clonotype: A junction boundary mismatches the germline segment, possibly from a read error. The V and J genes are TRBV3-1 and TRBJ1-2, with a tentative D call TRBD1 (5 bases). CDR1 LGHDT and CDR2 YNNKEL come from the germline V gene (reference sequence). The CDR3 consists of 17 residues. Written as DNA, the CDR3 is TGTGCCGGCAGCCAAGAGGGGAGGACTCGTAAGGGCTATGGCTACACCTTC. It specifies CAGSQEGRTRKGYGYTF. Full variable domain (missing parts from reference TRBV3-1 and TRBJ1-2): DTAVSQTPKYLVTQMGNDKSIKCEQNLGHDTMYWYKQDSKKFLKIMFSYNNKELIINETVPNRFSPKSPDKAHLNLHINSLELGDSAVYFCAGSQEGRTRKGYGYTFGSGTRLTVV.

In this sample, this clonotype turned up a few times. The chain has TRBV20-1 and TRBJ2-3, with TRBD1 as a possible D gene (5 bases). The CDR3 spans 13 residues. The germline V and J ends were trimmed by 3 bases and 3 bases, with 10 bases remaining between them. The germline gives CDR1 DFQATT, CDR2 SNEGSKA (reference sequence). CDR3 coding DNA: TGCAGTGCTAGCTCCAGGGTAACAGATACGCAGTATTTT. This sequence encodes CSASSRVTDTQYF.

The chain employs TRBV12-3 or TRBV12-4 and TRBJ2-7; perhaps TRBD2 as D (6 bases). The length of the CDR3 is 15 residues. V dropped 7 bases and J dropped 2 bases, with 18 bases sitting between them. In nucleotides, the CDR3 is TGTGCCAGCACCCCCACCAGCGGGTACCCCTACGAGCAGTACTTC. It translates to CASTPTSGYPYEQYF.

This clonotype was detected a few times. The chain is built from TRBV29-1 and TRBJ2-7; TRBD2 agrees at 10 bases. V gave up 6 bases and J gave up 0 bases; unmatched junction bases: 5. Looked up from germline, CDR1 is SQVTM and CDR2 is ANQGSEA. The CDR3 contains 14 residues. The CDR3 DNA reads TGCAGCGTGGCCGCTAGCGGGAGCTCCTACGAGCAGTACTTC. It codes for CSVAASGSSYEQYF.

The V and J genes are TRBV7-2 and TRBJ1-2, with D tentatively TRBD1 (5 bases). In germline, CDR1 is SGHTA, CDR2 FQGNSA. V lost 11 bases to trimming and J lost 4 bases, with 17 bases between them. The CDR3 consists of 13 residues. CDR3 amino acids: CAGNTGPVYGYTF. CDR3 DNA sequence: TGTGCCGGCAACACAGGACCCGTCTATGGCTACACCTTC.

The table lists this clonotype with a few counts. This chain uses TRBV12-3 or TRBV12-4 with TRBJ2-6, with TRBD1 as a possible D gene (5 bases). V was clipped by 3 bases and J by 0 bases, with 9 bases between them. The CDR3 consists of 16 residues. This CDR3 reads CASSFYRPSGANVLTF. The CDR3 DNA follows: TGTGCCAGCAGTTTTTACAGGCCCTCTGGGGCCAACGTCCTGACTTTC.

The chain carries TRBV6-6 and TRBJ1-1; 8 bases match TRBD1. In germline, CDR1 is MNHNY, CDR2 SVGAGI (reference sequence). The CDR3 loop spans 14 amino acids. J lost 5 bases, V lost 5 bases, and 7 bases had no gene match. In DNA form, the CDR3 reads TGTGCCAGCAGTGCGACAGGGGCACGGACTGAAGCTTTCTTT. Translated, it gives CASSATGARTEAFF.

This clonotype was recorded a few times. This chain joins TRBV7-9 and TRBJ2-1; either TRBD1 or TRBD2 may fit D (5 bases each). The CDR3 totals 11 residues. V was cut by 5 bases and J by 9 bases, with 8 bases left in between. Germline-derived CDR1 and CDR2 are SEHNR and FQNEAQ (reference sequence). The CDR3 sequence is CASSHGGEQFF. In DNA form, the CDR3 reads TGTGCCAGCAGCCATGGGGGTGAGCAGTTCTTC.

The CDR3 region is CATGEAGARTDTQYF. CDR3 coding DNA: TGTGCCACCGGGGAAGCCGGAGCTAGGACAGATACGCAGTATTTT. The genes are TRBV15 and TRBJ2-3; D uncertain. V was clipped by 8 bases and J by 3 bases, with 18 bases between them. The length of the CDR3 is 15 residues. Germline CDR1 reads LNHNV; CDR2 reads YYDKDF (reference sequence).